The clone carrying this TCR beta chain came up a few times. Its antigen remains unidentified. Each cDNA held unique molecular identifiers, and template switching gave it a universal primer site. Each CDR3 protein gets one entry after TCRdb re-called the 5' RACE reads with MiXCR. The table lists roughly 720,000 distinct CDR3 sequences, about 18% of them singletons. The sample belongs to a study of identical twins. Study conclusions and caveats: It was out-of-frame TCR alpha sharing in monozygotic twins that models underestimated. With abundant cord blood beta clonotypes, insertions were fewer; memory repertoires showed no such pattern.

Between the trimmed V and J ends, which lost 1 base and 7 bases, there was a span of 14 bases. CDR1 and CDR2 (germline): LGHDT, YNNKEL (reference sequence). CDR3 length equals 15 residues. The sample was also linked to a second study, of T cells expressing NK-cell markers. As that study records: Topping the CD3+CD56-NKG2C+ fraction as well were these clonotypes, in a few donors.

Sequenced material: PBMCs. This receptor was obtained from a woman younger than 30 in good health. The chain couples TRBV3-1 to TRBJ2-1; D is perhaps TRBD2 (6 bases). Here the CDR3 reads CASSQGRFGGNEQFF. The CDR3, as DNA: TGTGCCAGCAGCCAAGGTCGTTTCGGAGGGAATGAGCAGTTCTTC.